This T cell receptor (beta chain) was captured in a study of molecular identifiers for immune sequencing clone quantification. Overall study findings and caveats: Effector cells had over 99% of their molecules in clones above 20 RNA copies, while naive cells had under 1%. In cases of identical TCR molecules sharing a barcode, highly expanded clone sizes could be underestimated. Single-cell amounts of spiked Jurkat TCR RNA were reportedly detectable among approximately 970,000 naive cells.

TCRdb analysed the PCR reads with MiXCR anew, one entry per CDR3 protein. The sample consists of 2,000 to 3,000 distinct CDR3 sequences, roughly a quarter of them appearing once. This clonotype is labeled as medium-sized. Its matching antigen is unknown. This CDR3 is built from 10 residues. V shed 5 bases and J 7 bases; nucleotides not matched to a gene: 0. CDR1 and CDR2 from the germline V gene are SQVTM and ANQGSEA. This TCR came from a human donor in good health. Some libraries in this study had Jurkat cell RNA spiked in. The sequencing input was naive CD8+ T cells from blood, with Jurkat cell RNA spiked in. This sample's subset: FACS-sorted CD8+CD4-CCR7+CD45RA+ naive T cells. The V and J genes are TRBV29-1 and TRBJ2-7; 9 bases agree with TRBD2. The CDR3, as DNA: TGCAGCGTTCTAGCGGGAGAGCAGTACTTC. It is translated as CSVLAGEQYF.